The present T cell receptor (beta chain) was sequenced within a study of T cells after yellow fever vaccination. The wider study: For low cell numbers, libraries were made with SMART-Seq v4 Ultra Low Input.

Universal primer sites and UMIs were introduced during 5'RACE template-switching synthesis of TCR cDNA. TCRdb analysed the 5' RACE reads with MiXCR anew, one entry per CDR3 protein. Of 450,000 to 550,000 distinct CDR3 sequences in the sample, roughly 22% were seen once. About this clonotype itself: Its cognate antigen is unknown.

Notes on the study in general: The secondary response peaked faster, at day 5 versus 15, but was weaker.

This clonotype was obtained from a young man who received the YFV17D yellow fever vaccine. The source was PBMCs, collected about 21 days after the first yellow fever vaccination.

CDR3 sequence reads: CASSEAIAGAQYF. The CDR3 DNA reads TGCGCCAGCAGTGAAGCGATCGCGGGGGCCCAGTACTTC. The chain employs TRBV10-2 and TRBJ2-5, with 7 bases matching TRBD2. The trim removed 3 bases at V and 9 bases at J, leaving 7 bases unmatched. In germline, CDR1 is WSHSY, CDR2 SAAADI. The CDR3 totals 13 residues.